The entry below gives a single TCR beta chain sequence along with its context. Sequencing used immunoSEQ multiplex PCR; TCRdb keeps in-frame clones, though not all of them. The data contain 150,000 to 200,000 clones, about 92% of them singletons. The sample comes from a study of control samples from healthy donors and cancer patients. CDR1 and CDR2 from the germline V gene are KGHSH and LQKENI. The CDR3 spans 16 residues. Trimming cost V 4 bases and J 9 bases; bases outside gene matches: 14. This TCR came from a man in his thirties or forties in good health. The rearrangement uses TRBV18 and TRBJ1-5; 8 bases agree with TRBD1. Input material: blood. CDR3 in amino acids: CASSLTRDRWGWPQHF. The CDR3 region has the DNA TGTGCCAGCTCACTAACTCGGGACAGGTGGGGATGGCCCCAGCATTTT.